This T cell receptor (beta chain) came from a study of blood T cell repertoires in COVID-19. Study information: The samples span acute and convalescent COVID-19 from the United States, Italy and Spain. T cells, B-cell-depleted T cells, or PBMCs provided the cDNA or gDNA that served as material.

As handled by the study authors: How many nucleated cells were present was estimated from reference gene primer amplification. The method was immunoSEQ multiplex PCR; TCRdb's version includes in-frame clones alone and lacks a portion of them. That table gives V, J and clone size, and the DNA gave D and trimming. The table has about 220,000 clones, around three quarters seen once. The germline gives CDR1 MNHEY, CDR2 SVGEGT. This CDR3 comprises 15 residues. The trim removed 0 bases at V and 0 bases at J, leaving 1 base unmatched. This clone is a singleton in its sample. The sequence was obtained from a woman in her 70s with acute or convalescent COVID-19. Sequencing input: peripheral blood. The V and J genes are TRBV6-2 or TRBV6-3 and TRBJ2-5, with TRBD2 matching over 7 bases. CDR3 residues: CASSYSRGDQETQYF. In DNA, the CDR3 is TGTGCCAGCAGTTACTCTCGGGGGGACCAAGAGACCCAGTACTTC.